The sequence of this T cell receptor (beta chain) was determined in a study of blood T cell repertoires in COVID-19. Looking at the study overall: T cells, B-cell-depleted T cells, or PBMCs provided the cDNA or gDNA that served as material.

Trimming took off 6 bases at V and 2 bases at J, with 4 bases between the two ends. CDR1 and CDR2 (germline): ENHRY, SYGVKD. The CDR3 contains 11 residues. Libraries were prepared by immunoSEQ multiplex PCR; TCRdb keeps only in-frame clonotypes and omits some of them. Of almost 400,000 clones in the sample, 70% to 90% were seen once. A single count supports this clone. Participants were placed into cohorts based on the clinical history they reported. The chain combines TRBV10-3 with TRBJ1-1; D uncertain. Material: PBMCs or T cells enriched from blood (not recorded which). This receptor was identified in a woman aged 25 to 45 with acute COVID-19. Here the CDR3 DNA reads TGTGCCATCAGGCTAAACACTGAAGCTTTCTTT. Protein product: CAIRLNTEAFF.